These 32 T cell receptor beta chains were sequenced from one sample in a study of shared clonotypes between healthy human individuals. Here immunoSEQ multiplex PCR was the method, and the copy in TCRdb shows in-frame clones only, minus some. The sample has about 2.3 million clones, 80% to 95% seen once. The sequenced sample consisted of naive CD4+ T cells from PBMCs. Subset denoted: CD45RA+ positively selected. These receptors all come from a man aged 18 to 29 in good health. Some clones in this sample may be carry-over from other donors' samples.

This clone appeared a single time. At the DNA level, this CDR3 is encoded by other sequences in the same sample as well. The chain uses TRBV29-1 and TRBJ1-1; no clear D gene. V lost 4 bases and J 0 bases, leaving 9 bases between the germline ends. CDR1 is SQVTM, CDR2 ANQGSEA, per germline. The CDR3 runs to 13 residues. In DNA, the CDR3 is TGCAGCGTTGCCCAGTTACTGAACACTGAAGCTTTCTTT. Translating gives CSVAQLLNTEAFF.

The CDR3 DNA sequence: TGTGCCAGCAGTCAGAGACTAGCGGGAGTAGGGAGCACAGATACGCAGTATTTT. It codes for CASSQRLAGVGSTDTQYF. This chain links TRBV28 with TRBJ2-3; 12 positions agree with TRBD2. V lost 5 bases and J lost 0; bases outside the gene matches: 9. Germline V gene data show CDR1 as MDHEN and CDR2 as SYDVKM. CDR3 length equals 18 residues. Full variable domain (outside the CDR3, taken from reference TRBV28 and TRBJ2-3): DVKVTQSSRYLVKRTGEKVFLECVQDMDHENMFWYRQDPGLGLRLIYFSYDVKMKEKGDIPEGYSVSREKKERFSLILESASTNQTSMYLCASSQRLAGVGSTDTQYFGPGTRLTVL.

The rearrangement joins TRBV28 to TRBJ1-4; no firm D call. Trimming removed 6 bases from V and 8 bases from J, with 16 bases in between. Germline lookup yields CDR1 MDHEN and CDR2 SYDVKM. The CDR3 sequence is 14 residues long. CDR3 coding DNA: TGTGCCAGCAGATTGACGGTGAGGGTAGAAAAACTGTTTTTT. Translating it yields CASRLTVRVEKLFF.

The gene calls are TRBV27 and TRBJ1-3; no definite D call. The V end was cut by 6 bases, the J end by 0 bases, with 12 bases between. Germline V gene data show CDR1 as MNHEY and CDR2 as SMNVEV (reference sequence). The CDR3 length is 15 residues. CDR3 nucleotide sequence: TGTGCCAGCAGGCCCCGGGAGGCCTCTGGAAACACCATATATTTT. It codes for CASRPREASGNTIYF.

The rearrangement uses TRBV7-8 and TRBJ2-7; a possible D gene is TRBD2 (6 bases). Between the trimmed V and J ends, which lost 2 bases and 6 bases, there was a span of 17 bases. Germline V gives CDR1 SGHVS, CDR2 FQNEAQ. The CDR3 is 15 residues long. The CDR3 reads CASSLYLALVGEQYF. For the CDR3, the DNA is TGTGCCAGCAGCTTATATCTAGCGCTGGTGGGCGAGCAGTACTTC.

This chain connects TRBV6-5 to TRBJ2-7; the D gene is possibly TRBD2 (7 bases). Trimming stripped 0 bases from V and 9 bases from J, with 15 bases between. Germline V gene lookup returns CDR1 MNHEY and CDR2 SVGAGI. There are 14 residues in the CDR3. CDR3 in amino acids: CASSYSGGRLMQYF. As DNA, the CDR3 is TGTGCCAGCAGTTACTCGGGGGGGCGCTTAATGCAGTACTTC.

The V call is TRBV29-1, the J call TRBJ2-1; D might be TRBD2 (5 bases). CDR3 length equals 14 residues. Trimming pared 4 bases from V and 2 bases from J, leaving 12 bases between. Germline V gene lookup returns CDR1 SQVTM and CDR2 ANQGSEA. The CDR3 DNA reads TGCAGCGTTGTTCAGTTCGGGGCCTACAATGAGCAGTTCTTC. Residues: CSVVQFGAYNEQFF.

This chain's CDR3 is CASSQDRTDGGGYTF. The CDR3 nucleotides read TGTGCCAGCAGCCAAGATAGGACCGACGGGGGCGGCTACACCTTC. This chain uses TRBV4-2 with TRBJ1-2, with a tentative D call TRBD1 (6 bases). Trimming left V 0 bases short and J 8 bases short, with 16 bases between. CDR1 and CDR2 from the germline V gene are LGHNA and YNFKEQ. The CDR3 is 15 amino acids.

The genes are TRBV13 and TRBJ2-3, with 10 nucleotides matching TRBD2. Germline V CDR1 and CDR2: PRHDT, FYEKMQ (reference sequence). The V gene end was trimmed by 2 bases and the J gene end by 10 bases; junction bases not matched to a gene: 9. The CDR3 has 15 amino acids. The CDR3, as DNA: TGTGCCAGCAGCTTACCAGCGGGAGGGTCTATTGCGCAGTATTTT. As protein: CASSLPAGGSIAQYF.

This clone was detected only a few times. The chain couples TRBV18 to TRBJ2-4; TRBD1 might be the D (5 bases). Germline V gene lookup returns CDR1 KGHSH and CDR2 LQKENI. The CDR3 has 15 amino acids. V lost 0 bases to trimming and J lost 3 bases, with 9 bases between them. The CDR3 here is CASSPPREGKNIQYF. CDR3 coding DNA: TGTGCCAGCTCACCACCCAGGGAAGGCAAAAACATTCAGTACTTC.

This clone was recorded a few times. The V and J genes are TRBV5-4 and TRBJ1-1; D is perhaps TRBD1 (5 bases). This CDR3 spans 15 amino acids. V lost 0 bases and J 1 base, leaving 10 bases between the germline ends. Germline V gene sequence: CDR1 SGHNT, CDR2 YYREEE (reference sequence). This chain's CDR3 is CASSLAGRKNTEAFF. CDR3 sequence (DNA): TGTGCCAGCAGCTTGGCAGGGAGAAAGAACACTGAAGCTTTCTTT.

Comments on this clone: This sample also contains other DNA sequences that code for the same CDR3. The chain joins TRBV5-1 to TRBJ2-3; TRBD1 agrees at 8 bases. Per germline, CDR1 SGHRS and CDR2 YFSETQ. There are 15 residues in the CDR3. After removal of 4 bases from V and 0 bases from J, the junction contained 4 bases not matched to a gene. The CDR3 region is CASSPGQGSTDTQYF. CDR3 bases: TGCGCCAGCAGCCCAGGACAGGGTAGCACAGATACGCAGTATTTT.

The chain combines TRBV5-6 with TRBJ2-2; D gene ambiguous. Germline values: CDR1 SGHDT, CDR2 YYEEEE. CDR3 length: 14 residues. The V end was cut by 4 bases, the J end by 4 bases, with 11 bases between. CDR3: CASSLTRFTGELFF. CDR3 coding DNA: TGTGCCAGCAGCCTAACTCGATTCACCGGGGAGCTGTTTTTT.

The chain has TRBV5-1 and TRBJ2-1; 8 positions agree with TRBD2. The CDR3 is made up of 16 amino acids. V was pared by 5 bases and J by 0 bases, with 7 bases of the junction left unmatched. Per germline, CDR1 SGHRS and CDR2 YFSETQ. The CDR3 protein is CASRRERGSSYNEQFF. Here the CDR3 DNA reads TGCGCCAGCAGACGCGAGCGGGGGAGCTCCTACAATGAGCAGTTCTTC.

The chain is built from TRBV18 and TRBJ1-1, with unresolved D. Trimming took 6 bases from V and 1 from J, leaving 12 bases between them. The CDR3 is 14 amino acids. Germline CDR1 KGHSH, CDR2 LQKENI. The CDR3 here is CASSQTYANTEAFF. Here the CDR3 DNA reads TGTGCCAGCTCCCAAACTTACGCGAACACTGAAGCTTTCTTT.

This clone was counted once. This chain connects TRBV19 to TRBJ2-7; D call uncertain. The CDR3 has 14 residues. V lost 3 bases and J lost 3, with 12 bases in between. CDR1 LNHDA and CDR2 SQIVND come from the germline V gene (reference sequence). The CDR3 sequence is CASSMAQLFYEQYF. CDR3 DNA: TGTGCCAGTAGTATGGCGCAACTCTTCTACGAGCAGTACTTC.

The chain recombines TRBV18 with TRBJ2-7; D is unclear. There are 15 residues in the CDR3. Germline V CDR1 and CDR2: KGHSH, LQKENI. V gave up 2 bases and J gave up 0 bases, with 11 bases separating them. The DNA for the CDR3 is TGTGCCAGCTCACCATCCTTGACATCCTCCTACGAGCAGTACTTC. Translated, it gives CASSPSLTSSYEQYF.

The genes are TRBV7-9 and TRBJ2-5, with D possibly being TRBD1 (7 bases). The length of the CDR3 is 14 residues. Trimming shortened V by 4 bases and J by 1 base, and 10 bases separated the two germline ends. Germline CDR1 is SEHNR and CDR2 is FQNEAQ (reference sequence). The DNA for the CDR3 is TGTGCCAGCAGCTACAGGGGAGGCCAAGAGACCCAGTACTTC. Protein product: CASSYRGGQETQYF.

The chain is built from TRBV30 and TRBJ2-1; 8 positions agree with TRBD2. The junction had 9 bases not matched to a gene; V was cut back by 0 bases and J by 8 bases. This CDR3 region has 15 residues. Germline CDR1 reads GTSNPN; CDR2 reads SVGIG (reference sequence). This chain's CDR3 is CAWSVLGRVGYEQFF. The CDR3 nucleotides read TGTGCCTGGAGTGTACTCGGGAGGGTGGGCTATGAGCAGTTCTTC.

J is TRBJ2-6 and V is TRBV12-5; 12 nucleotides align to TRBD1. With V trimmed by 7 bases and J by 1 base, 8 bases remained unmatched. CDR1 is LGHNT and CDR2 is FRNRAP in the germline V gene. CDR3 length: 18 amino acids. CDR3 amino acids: CASAPGGQGASGANVLTF. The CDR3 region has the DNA TGTGCTAGTGCTCCCGGGGGACAGGGGGCTTCTGGGGCCAACGTCCTGACTTTC.

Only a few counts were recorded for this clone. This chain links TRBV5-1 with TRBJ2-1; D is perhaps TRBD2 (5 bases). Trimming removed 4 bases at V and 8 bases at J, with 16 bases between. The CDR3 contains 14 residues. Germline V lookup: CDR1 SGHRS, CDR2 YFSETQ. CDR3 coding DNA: TGCGCCAGCAGCCAGAGGGCCAACGCCGATGAGCAGTTCTTC. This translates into CASSQRANADEQFF. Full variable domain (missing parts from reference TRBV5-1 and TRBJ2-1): KAGVTQTPRYLIKTRGQQVTLSCSPISGHRSVSWYQQTPGQGLQFLFEYFSETQRNKGNFPGRFSGRQFSNSRSEMNVSTLELGDSALYLCASSQRANADEQFFGPGTRLTVL.

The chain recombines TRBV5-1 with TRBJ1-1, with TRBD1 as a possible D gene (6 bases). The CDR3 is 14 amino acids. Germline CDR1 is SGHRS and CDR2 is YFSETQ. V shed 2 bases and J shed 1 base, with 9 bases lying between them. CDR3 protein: CASSFLTGNTEAFF. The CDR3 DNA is TGCGCCAGCAGCTTCCTGACAGGGAACACTGAAGCTTTCTTT.

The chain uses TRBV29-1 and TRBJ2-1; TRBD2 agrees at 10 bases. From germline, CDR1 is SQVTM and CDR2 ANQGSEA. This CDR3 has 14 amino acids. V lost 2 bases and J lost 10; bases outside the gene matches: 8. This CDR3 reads CSVELSSGSREQFF. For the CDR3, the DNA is TGCAGCGTTGAATTGTCTAGCGGGAGTCGGGAGCAGTTCTTC.

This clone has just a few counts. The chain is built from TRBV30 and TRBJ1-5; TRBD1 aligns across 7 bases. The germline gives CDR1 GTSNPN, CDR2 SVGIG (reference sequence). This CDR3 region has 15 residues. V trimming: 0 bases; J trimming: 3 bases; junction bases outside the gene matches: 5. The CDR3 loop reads CAWSVGGQTNQPQHF. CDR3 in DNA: TGTGCCTGGAGTGTCGGGGGACAGACCAATCAGCCCCAGCATTTT.

CDR3 nucleotide sequence: TGTGCCAGCAGCTTTTCCGGGACAGGGTTTGACACCATATATTTT. Translating it yields CASSFSGTGFDTIYF. V and J are TRBV7-2 and TRBJ1-3; 9 bases align to TRBD1. Losses at the gene ends were 3 bases for V and 8 bases for J; bases not matched to a gene: 8. Germline CDR1 and CDR2: SGHTA and FQGNSA. The CDR3 loop spans 15 amino acids.

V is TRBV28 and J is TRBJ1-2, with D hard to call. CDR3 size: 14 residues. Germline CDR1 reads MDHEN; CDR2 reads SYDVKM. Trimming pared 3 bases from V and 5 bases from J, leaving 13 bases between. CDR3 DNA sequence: TGTGCCAGCAGTTTTAGTGACGTCGGGTATGGCTACACCTTC. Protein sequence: CASSFSDVGYGYTF.

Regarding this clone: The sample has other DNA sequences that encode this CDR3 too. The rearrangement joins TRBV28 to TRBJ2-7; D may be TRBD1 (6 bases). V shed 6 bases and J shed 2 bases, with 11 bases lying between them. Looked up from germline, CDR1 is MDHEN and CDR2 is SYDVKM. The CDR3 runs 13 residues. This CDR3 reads CASRPGQAYEQYF. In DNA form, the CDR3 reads TGTGCCAGCAGACCGGGACAAGCCTACGAGCAGTACTTC.

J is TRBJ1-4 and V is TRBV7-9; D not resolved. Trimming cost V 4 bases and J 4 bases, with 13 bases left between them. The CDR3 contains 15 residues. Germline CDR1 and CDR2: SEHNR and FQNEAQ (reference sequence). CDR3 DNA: TGTGCCAGCAGCTCGGGTCGCAGCCGTAATGAAAAACTGTTTTTT. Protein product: CASSSGRSRNEKLFF. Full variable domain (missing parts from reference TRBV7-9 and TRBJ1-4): DTGVSQNPRHKITKRGQNVTFRCDPISEHNRLYWYRQTLGQGPEFLTYFQNEAQLEKSRLLSDRFSAERPKGSFSTLEIQRTEQGDSAMYLCASSSGRSRNEKLFFGSGTQLSVL.

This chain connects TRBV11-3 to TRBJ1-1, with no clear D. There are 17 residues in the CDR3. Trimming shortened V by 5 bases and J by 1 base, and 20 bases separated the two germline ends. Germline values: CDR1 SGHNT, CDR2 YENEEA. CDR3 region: CASSLPKEGFWNTEAFF. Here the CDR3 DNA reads TGTGCCAGCAGCCTCCCAAAGGAGGGATTTTGGAACACTGAAGCTTTCTTT.

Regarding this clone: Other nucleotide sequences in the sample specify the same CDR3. Here the CDR3 DNA reads TGTGCCAGCAGCTCTAGTAGCAATCAGCCCCAGCATTTT. This encodes CASSSSSNQPQHF. The V and J genes are TRBV7-2 and TRBJ1-5; D remains ambiguous. This CDR3 has 13 residues. The V gene lost 4 bases and the J gene lost 0 bases, with 4 bases spanning the gap. The V gene's germline CDR1 is SGHTA and CDR2 FQGNSA.

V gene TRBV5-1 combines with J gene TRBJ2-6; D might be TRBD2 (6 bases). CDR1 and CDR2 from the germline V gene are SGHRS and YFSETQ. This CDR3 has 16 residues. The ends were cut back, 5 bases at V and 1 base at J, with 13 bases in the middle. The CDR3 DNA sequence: TGCGCCAGCAGTCCGGGGAGGCCGTCTGGGGCCAACGTCCTGACTTTC. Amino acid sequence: CASSPGRPSGANVLTF. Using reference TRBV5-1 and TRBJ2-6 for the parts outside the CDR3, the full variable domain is KAGVTQTPRYLIKTRGQQVTLSCSPISGHRSVSWYQQTPGQGLQFLFEYFSETQRNKGNFPGRFSGRQFSNSRSEMNVSTLELGDSALYLCASSPGRPSGANVLTFGAGSRLTVL.

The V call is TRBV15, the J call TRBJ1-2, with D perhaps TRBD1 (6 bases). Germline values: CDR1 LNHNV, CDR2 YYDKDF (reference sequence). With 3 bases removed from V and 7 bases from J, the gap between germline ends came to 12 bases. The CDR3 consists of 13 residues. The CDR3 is CATSRIQGGGYTF. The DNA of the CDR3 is TGTGCCACCAGCAGGATACAGGGCGGTGGCTACACCTTC.